This T cell receptor (beta chain) stems from a study of T cells after yellow fever vaccination. From the 5' RACE reads, TCRdb called clonotypes with MiXCR, one entry per CDR3 protein. The table has around 72,000 distinct CDR3 sequences, about 7.3% seen once. This clonotype was seen ten or more times. The sequences come from CD8+ T cells sorted from PBMCs, collected about 10 days after the first yellow fever vaccination. This clonotype was obtained from a man in his late teens or twenties who received the YFV17D yellow fever vaccine.

The CDR3 spells CASSRGHTAYEQYF. The DNA for the CDR3 is TGCGCCAGCAGCAGGGGCCACACCGCCTACGAGCAGTACTTC. The genes are TRBV5-1 and TRBJ2-7; possible D gene TRBD1, 5 bases. The CDR3 runs 14 residues. Germline-derived CDR1 and CDR2 are SGHRS and YFSETQ. The V gene lost 4 bases and the J gene lost 2 bases, with 13 bases spanning the gap. Variable domain in full (rest from reference TRBV5-1 and TRBJ2-7): KAGVTQTPRYLIKTRGQQVTLSCSPISGHRSVSWYQQTPGQGLQFLFEYFSETQRNKGNFPGRFSGRQFSNSRSEMNVSTLELGDSALYLCASSRGHTAYEQYFGPGTRLTVT.